The T cell receptor beta chain under discussion was sequenced for a study of T cell responses to AZD1222 COVID-19 vaccine. Whole-study results and caveats: Vaccine-related CD4 TCRs covered spike, predominating at 160-218 and 743-854.

Germline loops: CDR1 SGHRS, CDR2 YFSETQ. The CDR3 totals 17 residues. Trimming took 7 bases from V and 2 from J; bases not matched to a gene: 12. Profiling relied on immunoSEQ multiplex PCR, and the TCRdb table lists in-frame clones only, not all of them. The data contain around 120,000 clones, over 85% of them singletons. A remark on this clone: Its antigen is currently unknown.

The chain has TRBV5-1 and TRBJ2-3, with 11 positions matching TRBD2. The TCR was taken from an adult who received the AZD1222 COVID-19 vaccine. Material: peripheral blood, obtained 28 days after the second AZD1222 dose. CDR3 loop: CASSASGGTRPTDTQYF. CDR3 sequence (DNA): TGCGCCAGCTCGGCTAGCGGGGGGACTCGTCCCACAGATACGCAGTATTTT. The entire variable domain, with the rest obtained from reference TRBV5-1 and TRBJ2-3, is as follows: KAGVTQTPRYLIKTRGQQVTLSCSPISGHRSVSWYQQTPGQGLQFLFEYFSETQRNKGNFPGRFSGRQFSNSRSEMNVSTLELGDSALYLCASSASGGTRPTDTQYFGPGTRLTVL.